A single sample is the source of the 24 T cell receptor beta chains below, sequenced in a study of shared clonotypes between healthy human individuals. Libraries were prepared by immunoSEQ multiplex PCR; TCRdb keeps only in-frame clonotypes and omits some of them. The data show about 1.1 million clones, about 72% seen once. Sequenced: memory CD4+ T cells from PBMCs. Specified subset: CD45RA-negative fraction. These receptors were taken from a man between 18 and 35 years old in good health. Some clones in this sample may be carry-over from other donors' samples.

The genes are TRBV19 and TRBJ1-4; D is ambiguous. CDR1 and CDR2 from the germline V gene are LNHDA and SQIVND (reference sequence). With 6 bases removed from V and 4 bases from J, the gap between germline ends came to 12 bases. The CDR3 has 14 amino acids. The CDR3 DNA reads TGTGCCAGTAGCCGGACTGCGGATAATGAAAAACTGTTTTTT. Translation: CASSRTADNEKLFF.

The chain recombines TRBV10-2 with TRBJ2-1; TRBD2 matches at 15 bases. The CDR3 loop spans 17 amino acids. CDR1 and CDR2 from the germline V gene are WSHSY and SAAADI. V dropped 1 base and J dropped 7; count of bases not matched to a gene: 5. The CDR3 DNA reads as TGCGCCAGCAGTGAGTTCCGGACTAGCGGGAGGGCGAATGAGCAGTTCTTC. Amino acid sequence: CASSEFRTSGRANEQFF.

The V gene is TRBV28, the J gene TRBJ2-1; tentatively, D is TRBD2 (5 bases). V lost 6 bases and J lost 3, with 12 bases in between. Germline assignment: CDR1 MDHEN and CDR2 SYDVKM. The length of the CDR3 is 14 residues. CDR3 DNA sequence: TGTGCCAGCAGCCCCCCAGCGGACTACAATGAGCAGTTCTTC. Translation gives CASSPPADYNEQFF.

Regarding this clone: A far larger clone is one nucleotide away, so this likely arose from a read error. Other DNA variants within this sample encode the same CDR3. The chain recombines TRBV5-5 with TRBJ2-7; no definite D call. Germline lookup yields CDR1 SGHKS and CDR2 YYEKEE (reference sequence). The CDR3 length is 11 residues. The V gene lost 3 bases and the J gene lost 2 bases, with 3 bases spanning the gap. Here the CDR3 reads CASSSTYEQYF. The CDR3 DNA follows: TGTGCCAGCAGCTCCACCTACGAGCAGTACTTC.

About this clone itself: A much larger clone differs from this one at a single base, so this may be a read error. The sample carries other DNA sequences with the same CDR3. The chain links TRBV28 to TRBJ2-7, with D unresolved. V was trimmed by 6 bases and J by 0 bases, leaving 3 bases between them. CDR1 and CDR2 from the germline V gene are MDHEN and SYDVKM. CDR3 length equals 11 residues. The CDR3 reads CASSNSYEQYF. Here the CDR3 DNA reads TGTGCCAGCAGCAACTCCTACGAGCAGTACTTC.

V is TRBV10-3 and J is TRBJ1-1; possible D gene TRBD1, 5 bases. CDR3 length equals 18 residues. V was shortened by 2 bases and J by 0 bases, with 19 bases between the two germline ends. Germline V gene data show CDR1 as ENHRY and CDR2 as SYGVKD. CDR3 protein: CAISEGRGRGNMNTEAFF. The CDR3 nucleotides are TGTGCCATCAGTGAGGGGAGGGGACGGGGGAATATGAACACTGAAGCTTTCTTT.

The gene calls are TRBV5-6 and TRBJ1-2; D is perhaps TRBD1 (5 bases). Germline V gives CDR1 SGHDT, CDR2 YYEEEE. V dropped 0 bases and J dropped 7 bases, with 13 bases sitting between them. The CDR3 is 14 residues long. The CDR3 DNA sequence: TGTGCCAGCAGCTTGGAGAGGGGTTCATTTGGCTACACCTTC. As protein: CASSLERGSFGYTF.

This clone was counted once. A much larger clone lies a single base off, so this may be a read error. The sample has other DNA sequences that encode this CDR3 too. The chain links TRBV2 to TRBJ2-7, with 7 nucleotides matching TRBD1. The ends lost 4 bases at V and 3 bases at J; junction bases unmatched: 0. The V gene's germline CDR1 is SNHLY and CDR2 FYNNEI. CDR3 length: 12 residues. For the CDR3, the DNA is TGTGCCAGCAGTGGGGACAGCTACGAGCAGTACTTC. This sequence encodes CASSGDSYEQYF. Full variable domain (remainder filled in from reference TRBV2 and TRBJ2-7): EPEVTQTPSHQVTQMGQEVILRCVPISNHLYFYWYRQILGQKVEFLVSFYNNEISEKSEIFDDQFSVERPDGSNFTLKIRSTKLEDSAMYFCASSGDSYEQYFGPGTRLTVT.

J is TRBJ2-5 and V is TRBV30; D remains unclear. V shed 5 bases and J shed 5 bases, with 12 bases lying between them. Germline CDR1 is GTSNPN and CDR2 is SVGIG (reference sequence). The CDR3 runs 12 residues. The CDR3 bases are TGTGCCTGGGGATCCCCCTTGGAGACCCAGTACTTC. It specifies CAWGSPLETQYF.

The gene calls are TRBV19 and TRBJ1-5; perhaps TRBD1 as D (5 bases). The CDR3 contains 16 residues. V lost 5 bases, J lost 0 bases, and 14 bases lay in between. Per the germline V gene, CDR1 is LNHDA and CDR2 is SQIVND (reference sequence). The CDR3 loop reads CASSLAGTGSNQPQHF. The DNA of the CDR3 is TGTGCCAGTAGTTTGGCCGGGACCGGTAGCAATCAGCCCCAGCATTTT.

This rearrangement joins TRBV18 to TRBJ1-1; TRBD1 is a possible D gene (5 bases). From germline, CDR1 is KGHSH and CDR2 LQKENI. V was pared by 3 bases and J by 1 base, with 9 bases between. The CDR3 totals 14 residues. The CDR3 loop is CASSPGLSNTEAFF. The CDR3 nucleotides are TGTGCCAGCTCACCGGGACTCTCGAACACTGAAGCTTTCTTT.

This chain joins TRBV5-1 and TRBJ2-1, with 14 bases that match TRBD2. The V and J ends lost 4 bases and 9 bases, in that order; junction bases with no gene match: 6. The CDR3 totals 15 residues. Per the germline V gene, CDR1 is SGHRS and CDR2 is YFSETQ. The CDR3 spells CASSLGTSGSSEQFF. The CDR3 coding sequence is TGCGCCAGCAGCCTCGGGACTAGCGGGAGTTCTGAGCAGTTCTTC.

This clone was detected only a few times. The CDR3 DNA sequence: TGTGCCAGCAGCGACAGGGGAGGAGAGCAGTACTTC. It yields the protein CASSDRGGEQYF. The chain employs TRBV5-5 and TRBJ2-7; 8 bases match TRBD1. The germline gives CDR1 SGHKS, CDR2 YYEKEE (reference sequence). The CDR3 spans 12 residues. V dropped 4 bases and J dropped 7; count of bases not matched to a gene: 4.

The chain joins TRBV5-1 to TRBJ1-1; possible D gene TRBD1, 5 bases. The CDR3 spans 14 residues. Per the germline V gene, CDR1 is SGHRS and CDR2 is YFSETQ. V was cut by 5 bases and J by 0 bases, with 11 bases left in between. The CDR3 region is CASRFDRMNTEAFF. As DNA, the CDR3 is TGCGCCAGCAGATTTGACAGAATGAACACTGAAGCTTTCTTT.

This clone was detected only a few times. The V gene is TRBV10-3, the J gene TRBJ1-2; TRBD1 matches 7 bases. Germline trimming cut 2 bases from V and 7 bases from J; bases unmatched to any gene: 4. CDR3 length equals 13 residues. Germline CDR1 reads ENHRY; CDR2 reads SYGVKD. This chain's CDR3 is CAISEDRELGYTF. Written as DNA, the CDR3 is TGTGCCATCAGTGAGGACAGGGAGCTTGGCTACACCTTC.

V is TRBV11-3 and J is TRBJ2-3; TRBD1 aligns across 9 bases. V shed 3 bases, J shed 0 bases, and the junction held 4 bases outside the gene matches. Germline V CDR1 and CDR2: SGHNT, YENEEA. The CDR3 has 16 residues. For the CDR3, the DNA is TGTGCCAGCAGCTTGGGGGGACAGGGAAGCACAGATACGCAGTATTTT. This codes for CASSLGGQGSTDTQYF.

J is TRBJ1-3 and V is TRBV29-1, with 7 nucleotides matching TRBD1. This CDR3 has 13 residues. The germline CDR1 and CDR2 sequences are SQVTM and ANQGSEA. Germline trimming cut 4 bases from V and 7 bases from J; bases unmatched to any gene: 7. The chain's CDR3 is CSVGQGSGNTIYF. The CDR3 DNA follows: TGCAGCGTTGGACAGGGCTCGGGGAACACCATATATTTT. The full variable domain, in which reference TRBV29-1 and TRBJ1-3 provide the parts outside the CDR3, is SAVISQKPSRDICQRGTSLTIQCQVDSQVTMMFWYRQQPGQSLTLIATANQGSEATYESGFVIDKFPISRPNLTFSTLTVSNMSPEDSSIYLCSVGQGSGNTIYFGEGSWLTVV.

This clone was seen just once. The rearrangement uses TRBV6-5 and TRBJ2-7; 10 nucleotides line up with TRBD1. After removal of 4 bases from V and 6 bases from J, the junction contained 12 bases not matched to a gene. The CDR3 totals 16 residues. The germline gives CDR1 MNHEY, CDR2 SVGAGI. Written as DNA, the CDR3 is TGTGCCAGCAGTTCCCTCCCGGGACAGGGGTCGTCCGAGCAGTACTTC. Its protein product is CASSSLPGQGSSEQYF.

V gene TRBV6-5 combines with J gene TRBJ2-5, with 11 bases that match TRBD1. Germline loops: CDR1 MNHEY, CDR2 SVGAGI. Trimming removed 6 bases from V and 6 bases from J; junction bases left unmatched: 9. The CDR3 is made up of 15 amino acids. CDR3 sequence: CASSARTGGRKTQYF. The DNA of the CDR3 is TGTGCCAGCAGCGCCCGGACAGGGGGCAGGAAGACCCAGTACTTC.

This clone was observed a handful of times. This chain joins TRBV27 and TRBJ2-2; the D is unclear. The CDR3 totals 15 residues. The V end was cut by 6 bases, the J end by 4 bases, with 15 bases between. From germline, CDR1 is MNHEY and CDR2 SMNVEV (reference sequence). The CDR3: CASRTPNVGTGELFF. The DNA for the CDR3 is TGTGCCAGCAGAACGCCGAATGTGGGCACCGGGGAGCTGTTTTTT.

The chain joins TRBV11-2 to TRBJ2-2; the D call may be TRBD1 or TRBD2 (5 bases each). Trimming stripped 4 bases from V and 3 bases from J, with 18 bases between. CDR3 length equals 17 residues. Germline V lookup: CDR1 SGHAT, CDR2 FQNNGV. The CDR3 coding sequence is TGTGCCAGCAGCTCTCGGACGGGGCTATTAGACACCGGGGAGCTGTTTTTT. Its translation: CASSSRTGLLDTGELFF.

The chain combines TRBV19 with TRBJ2-7, with 8 nucleotides matching TRBD1. Unmatched junction bases numbered 13, after V lost 6 bases and J lost 6 bases. This CDR3 spans 15 amino acids. Per germline, CDR1 LNHDA and CDR2 SQIVND (reference sequence). The CDR3 coding sequence is TGTGCCAGTAGGCAACAGGGGGTTCGGACGGGCGAGCAGTACTTC. It yields the protein CASRQQGVRTGEQYF.

V and J are TRBV5-1 and TRBJ2-7; 11 bases agree with TRBD1. Germline V gene sequence: CDR1 SGHRS, CDR2 YFSETQ. Trimming removed 4 bases from V and 1 base from J; junction bases left unmatched: 10. This CDR3 is 17 amino acids long. The CDR3 loop is CASSSPRGTGGSYEQYF. As DNA, the CDR3 is TGCGCCAGCAGCAGCCCGCGGGGGACAGGGGGATCCTACGAGCAGTACTTC. Filled out from reference TRBV5-1 and TRBJ2-7, the complete variable domain reads KAGVTQTPRYLIKTRGQQVTLSCSPISGHRSVSWYQQTPGQGLQFLFEYFSETQRNKGNFPGRFSGRQFSNSRSEMNVSTLELGDSALYLCASSSPRGTGGSYEQYFGPGTRLTVT.

This clone was counted once. This rearrangement joins TRBV11-2 to TRBJ1-2, with TRBD1 matching 7 bases. With 5 bases clipped from V and 6 bases from J, the junction kept 9 bases outside the gene matches. The CDR3 is 14 amino acids. Germline CDR1 is SGHAT and CDR2 is FQNNGV. CDR3 nucleotide sequence: TGTGCCAGCAGCACGTCCCGGGACAGCCATGGCTACACCTTC. Its translation is CASSTSRDSHGYTF. The full variable domain, completed using reference TRBV11-2 and TRBJ1-2, is EAGVAQSPRYKIIEKRQSVAFWCNPISGHATLYWYQQILGQGPKLLIQFQNNGVVDDSQLPKDRFSAERLKGVDSTLKIQPAKLEDSAVYLCASSTSRDSHGYTFGSGTRLTVV.